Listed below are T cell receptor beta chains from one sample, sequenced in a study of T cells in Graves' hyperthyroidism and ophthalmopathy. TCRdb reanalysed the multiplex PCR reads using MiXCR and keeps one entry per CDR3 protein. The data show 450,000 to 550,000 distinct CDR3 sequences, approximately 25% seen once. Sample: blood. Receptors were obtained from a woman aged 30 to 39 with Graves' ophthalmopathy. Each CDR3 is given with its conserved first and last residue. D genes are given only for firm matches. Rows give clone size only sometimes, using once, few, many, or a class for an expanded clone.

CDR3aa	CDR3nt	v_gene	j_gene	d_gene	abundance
CASSPGPITEAFF	TGTGCCAGCAGCCCGGGACCGATCACTGAAGCTTTCTTT	TRBV7-3	TRBJ1-1	-	many
CSVWPQERSQETQYF	TGCAGCGTTTGGCCCCAGGAAAGAAGTCAAGAGACCCAGTACTTC	TRBV29-1	TRBJ2-5	-	many
CATSRSLDGLKAGNTIYF	TGTGCCACCAGCAGATCTCTCGACGGACTGAAGGCGGGGAACACCATATATTTT	TRBV15	TRBJ1-3	-	few
CASTRGQRTEAFF	TGTGCCAGCACTCGGGGCCAGAGGACTGAAGCTTTCTTT	TRBV6-1	TRBJ1-1	-	-
CSTPSPRRASYSYEQYF	TGCAGTACTCCGTCCCCACGAAGGGCTAGTTACTCCTACGAGCAGTACTTC	TRBV20-1	TRBJ2-7	-	-
CASSQGGPNQPQHF	TGTGCCAGCAGCCAAGGAGGGCCGAATCAGCCCCAGCATTTT	TRBV7-6	TRBJ1-5	-	-
CASSEKEGANTGELFF	TGTGCCAGCAGTGAAAAGGAGGGGGCGAACACCGGGGAGCTGTTTTTT	TRBV25-1	TRBJ2-2	-	many
CASSLGGFAAYEQYF	TGTGCCAGCAGTTTAGGAGGGTTCGCGGCCTACGAGCAGTACTTC	TRBV27	TRBJ2-7	-	many
CASSEAGQGADTQYF	TGTGCCAGCAGTGAAGCGGGACAGGGGGCAGATACGCAGTATTTT	TRBV6-1	TRBJ2-3	TRBD1	many
CASTEQTNTEAFF	TGTGCCAGCACTGAACAGACGAACACTGAAGCTTTCTTT	TRBV12-3/TRBV12-4	TRBJ1-1	-	-
CASSSGRRSNQPQHF	TGTGCCAGCAGCTCGGGACGGCGTAGCAATCAGCCCCAGCATTTT	TRBV12-3/TRBV12-4	TRBJ1-5	-	many
CASSPLQGLTYEQYF	TGTGCCAGCAGCCCCCTCCAGGGACTCACCTACGAGCAGTACTTC	TRBV11-2	TRBJ2-7	-	many
CASSYFSGGSWTRNYGYTF	TGTGCCAGCAGTTACTTCTCGGGAGGTTCTTGGACACGGAACTATGGCTACACCTTC	TRBV6-2/TRBV6-3	TRBJ1-2	-	many
CATSTIRTEGTPNYGYTF	TGTGCCACCAGCACAATTCGGACAGAGGGAACCCCTAACTATGGCTACACCTTC	TRBV15	TRBJ1-2	-	many
CSARFPGRTDQPQHF	TGCAGTGCTCGTTTCCCGGGACGGACGGATCAGCCCCAGCATTTT	TRBV20-1	TRBJ1-5	-	many
CSAAYKRAGNTIYF	TGCAGTGCTGCGTATAAGAGGGCTGGAAACACCATATATTTT	TRBV20-1	TRBJ1-3	-	-
CSARDSLWREMDQPQHF	TGCAGTGCTAGAGATTCCTTGTGGAGGGAGATGGATCAGCCCCAGCATTTT	TRBV20-1	TRBJ1-5	-	many
CAWRPLSSPLHF	TGTGCCTGGAGGCCCCTGAGCTCACCCCTCCACTTT	TRBV30	TRBJ1-6	-	-
CASKGRDQPQHF	TGTGCCAGCAAGGGACGGGATCAGCCCCAGCATTTT	TRBV2	TRBJ1-5	-	-
CASSQDLGQSNQPQHF	TGCGCCAGCAGCCAAGATTTGGGACAGTCGAATCAGCCCCAGCATTTT	TRBV4-1	TRBJ1-5	TRBD1	-
CASRALQGRSEAFF	TGTGCCAGCAGGGCCTTACAGGGGCGATCTGAAGCTTTCTTT	TRBV28	TRBJ1-1	TRBD1	-
CSARDAQKSSYEQYF	TGCAGTGCTAGAGATGCCCAAAAGAGCTCCTACGAGCAGTACTTC	TRBV20-1	TRBJ2-7	-	many
CASSRDRGQDYGYTF	TGCGCCAGCAGCCGTGACAGGGGGCAGGACTATGGCTACACCTTC	TRBV5-1	TRBJ1-2	TRBD1	many
CSADGPIGQGNLPNQPQHF	TGCAGTGCTGACGGGCCCATAGGACAGGGAAATCTTCCTAATCAGCCCCAGCATTTT	TRBV20-1	TRBJ1-5	TRBD1	few
CSATVRADYGYTF	TGCAGTGCCACGGTGAGGGCAGACTATGGCTACACCTTC	TRBV20-1	TRBJ1-2	-	many
CASSYPWGTDSSYEQYF	TGTGCCAGCAGTTACCCCTGGGGGACAGATAGCTCCTACGAGCAGTACTTC	TRBV28	TRBJ2-7	TRBD1	many
CASSPRRGEFYEQYF	TGTGCCAGCAGCCCCAGGAGAGGGGAGTTCTACGAGCAGTACTTC	TRBV13	TRBJ2-7	-	many
CASSDRDSNQPQHF	TGTGCCAGCAGTGACCGAGATAGCAATCAGCCCCAGCATTTT	TRBV6-1	TRBJ1-5	-	many
CASSSTGVEAFF	TGTGCCAGCAGTTCTACAGGGGTAGAGGCTTTCTTT	TRBV27	TRBJ1-1	TRBD1	many
CAISESGQGGTYEQYF	TGTGCCATCAGTGAGTCGGGACAGGGAGGGACCTACGAGCAGTACTTC	TRBV10-3	TRBJ2-7	TRBD1	many
CASSIGDRGYEQYF	TGTGCCAGTAGTATAGGGGACAGGGGCTACGAGCAGTACTTC	TRBV19	TRBJ2-7	TRBD1	many
CASSLADGRYGYTF	TGCGCCAGCAGCTTGGCCGACGGGCGCTATGGCTACACCTTC	TRBV5-1	TRBJ1-2	-	-
CASSLRRGHEQYF	TGTGCCAGCAGCTTACGGAGGGGCCACGAGCAGTACTTC	TRBV7-6	TRBJ2-7	-	many
CSVGTSYEQYF	TGCAGCGTTGGGACAAGCTACGAGCAGTACTTC	TRBV29-1	TRBJ2-7	-	many
CASSGDRGQETQYF	TGTGCCAGCAGTGGGGACAGGGGACAAGAGACCCAGTACTTC	TRBV6-1	TRBJ2-5	TRBD1	many
CASSGDRGSNQPQHF	TGTGCCAGCAGTGGGGACAGGGGAAGCAATCAGCCCCAGCATTTT	TRBV2	TRBJ1-5	TRBD1	many
CASSKDELQETQYF	TGTGCCAGCAGCAAAGATGAACTACAAGAGACCCAGTACTTC	TRBV7-9	TRBJ2-5	-	-
CASSERRDTEAFF	TGCGCCAGCAGTGAGAGGAGAGACACTGAAGCTTTCTTT	TRBV10-1	TRBJ1-1	-	-
CASSSITGTYGYTF	TGTGCCAGCAGCTCCATTACCGGGACTTATGGCTACACCTTC	TRBV7-9	TRBJ1-2	-	many
CSAKRYIGGNTEAFF	TGCAGTGCTAAGAGATACATAGGGGGGAACACTGAAGCTTTCTTT	TRBV20-1	TRBJ1-1	-	many
CATSRRSGANYGYTF	TGTGCCACCAGCAGACGGTCTGGGGCTAACTATGGCTACACCTTC	TRBV15	TRBJ1-2	-	-
CATSLGVRADGYTF	TGTGCCACCTCACTTGGGGTACGGGCGGATGGCTACACCTTC	TRBV19	TRBJ1-2	-	-
CASSNPTGMQETQYF	TGTGCCAGCAGTAACCCCACAGGGATGCAAGAGACCCAGTACTTC	TRBV6-2/TRBV6-3	TRBJ2-5	-	few
CASSAMTGGGTEAFF	TGTGCCAGCAGCGCGATGACAGGGGGAGGCACTGAAGCTTTCTTT	TRBV9	TRBJ1-1	TRBD1	few
CASSRQGEGSPLHF	TGTGCCAGCAGCCGACAGGGGGAGGGTTCACCCCTCCACTTT	TRBV7-6	TRBJ1-6	TRBD1	many
CASSLAASGAHEQYF	TGTGCCAGCAGCTTAGCGGCTAGCGGGGCCCACGAGCAGTACTTC	TRBV7-9	TRBJ2-7	TRBD2	-
CASSPRDGLEAFF	TGTGCCAGCAGCCCTCGGGACGGTCTTGAAGCTTTCTTT	TRBV11-3	TRBJ1-1	-	-
CASSQRGAETQYF	TGTGCCAGCAGCCAACGCGGAGCGGAGACCCAGTACTTC	TRBV3-1	TRBJ2-5	-	few
CAWIPGNTIYF	TGTGCCTGGATTCCTGGAAACACCATATATTTT	TRBV30	TRBJ1-3	-	-